The entry that follows covers one TCR beta chain sequence. Its target is not known. This sample is drawn from a study of T-cell memory formation after mild COVID-19. Study at large: TCR clusters largely stayed donor specific.

TCRdb ran MiXCR on the 5' RACE reads and lists one entry per CDR3 protein. This table has some 270,000 distinct CDR3 sequences, approximately 15% appearing once. The CDR3 totals 15 residues. Losses at the gene ends were 2 bases for V and 6 bases for J; bases not matched to a gene: 4. Whole-study results and caveats: Day 15 to 85 contractors were CD4/CD8 balanced; later expanders leaned CD4+.

The receptor's source is an adult woman who had mild COVID-19 (a few samples of this study predate the infection). Cell type and time point are not known. Sequenced input: PBMCs or a T cell subset sorted from them (not recorded which). This chain joins TRBV12-3 or TRBV12-4 and TRBJ2-1; 10 bases match TRBD2. The CDR3 here is CASSLSGRVINEQFF. DNA of the CDR3: TGTGCCAGCAGTTTAAGCGGGAGGGTTATCAATGAGCAGTTCTTC.